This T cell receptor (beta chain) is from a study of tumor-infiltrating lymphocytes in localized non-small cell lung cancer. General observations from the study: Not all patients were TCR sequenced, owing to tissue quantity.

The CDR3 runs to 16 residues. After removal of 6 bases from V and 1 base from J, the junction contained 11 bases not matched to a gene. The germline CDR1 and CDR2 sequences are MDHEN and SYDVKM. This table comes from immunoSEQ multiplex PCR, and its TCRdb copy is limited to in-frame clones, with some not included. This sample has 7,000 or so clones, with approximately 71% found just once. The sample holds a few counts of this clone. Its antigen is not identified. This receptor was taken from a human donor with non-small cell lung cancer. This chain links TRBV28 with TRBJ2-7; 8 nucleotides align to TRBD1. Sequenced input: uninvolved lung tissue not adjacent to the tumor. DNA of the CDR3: TGTGCCAGCAGGACGAATCCGGGACAGGAGTCCTACGAGCAGTACTTC. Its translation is CASRTNPGQESYEQYF.